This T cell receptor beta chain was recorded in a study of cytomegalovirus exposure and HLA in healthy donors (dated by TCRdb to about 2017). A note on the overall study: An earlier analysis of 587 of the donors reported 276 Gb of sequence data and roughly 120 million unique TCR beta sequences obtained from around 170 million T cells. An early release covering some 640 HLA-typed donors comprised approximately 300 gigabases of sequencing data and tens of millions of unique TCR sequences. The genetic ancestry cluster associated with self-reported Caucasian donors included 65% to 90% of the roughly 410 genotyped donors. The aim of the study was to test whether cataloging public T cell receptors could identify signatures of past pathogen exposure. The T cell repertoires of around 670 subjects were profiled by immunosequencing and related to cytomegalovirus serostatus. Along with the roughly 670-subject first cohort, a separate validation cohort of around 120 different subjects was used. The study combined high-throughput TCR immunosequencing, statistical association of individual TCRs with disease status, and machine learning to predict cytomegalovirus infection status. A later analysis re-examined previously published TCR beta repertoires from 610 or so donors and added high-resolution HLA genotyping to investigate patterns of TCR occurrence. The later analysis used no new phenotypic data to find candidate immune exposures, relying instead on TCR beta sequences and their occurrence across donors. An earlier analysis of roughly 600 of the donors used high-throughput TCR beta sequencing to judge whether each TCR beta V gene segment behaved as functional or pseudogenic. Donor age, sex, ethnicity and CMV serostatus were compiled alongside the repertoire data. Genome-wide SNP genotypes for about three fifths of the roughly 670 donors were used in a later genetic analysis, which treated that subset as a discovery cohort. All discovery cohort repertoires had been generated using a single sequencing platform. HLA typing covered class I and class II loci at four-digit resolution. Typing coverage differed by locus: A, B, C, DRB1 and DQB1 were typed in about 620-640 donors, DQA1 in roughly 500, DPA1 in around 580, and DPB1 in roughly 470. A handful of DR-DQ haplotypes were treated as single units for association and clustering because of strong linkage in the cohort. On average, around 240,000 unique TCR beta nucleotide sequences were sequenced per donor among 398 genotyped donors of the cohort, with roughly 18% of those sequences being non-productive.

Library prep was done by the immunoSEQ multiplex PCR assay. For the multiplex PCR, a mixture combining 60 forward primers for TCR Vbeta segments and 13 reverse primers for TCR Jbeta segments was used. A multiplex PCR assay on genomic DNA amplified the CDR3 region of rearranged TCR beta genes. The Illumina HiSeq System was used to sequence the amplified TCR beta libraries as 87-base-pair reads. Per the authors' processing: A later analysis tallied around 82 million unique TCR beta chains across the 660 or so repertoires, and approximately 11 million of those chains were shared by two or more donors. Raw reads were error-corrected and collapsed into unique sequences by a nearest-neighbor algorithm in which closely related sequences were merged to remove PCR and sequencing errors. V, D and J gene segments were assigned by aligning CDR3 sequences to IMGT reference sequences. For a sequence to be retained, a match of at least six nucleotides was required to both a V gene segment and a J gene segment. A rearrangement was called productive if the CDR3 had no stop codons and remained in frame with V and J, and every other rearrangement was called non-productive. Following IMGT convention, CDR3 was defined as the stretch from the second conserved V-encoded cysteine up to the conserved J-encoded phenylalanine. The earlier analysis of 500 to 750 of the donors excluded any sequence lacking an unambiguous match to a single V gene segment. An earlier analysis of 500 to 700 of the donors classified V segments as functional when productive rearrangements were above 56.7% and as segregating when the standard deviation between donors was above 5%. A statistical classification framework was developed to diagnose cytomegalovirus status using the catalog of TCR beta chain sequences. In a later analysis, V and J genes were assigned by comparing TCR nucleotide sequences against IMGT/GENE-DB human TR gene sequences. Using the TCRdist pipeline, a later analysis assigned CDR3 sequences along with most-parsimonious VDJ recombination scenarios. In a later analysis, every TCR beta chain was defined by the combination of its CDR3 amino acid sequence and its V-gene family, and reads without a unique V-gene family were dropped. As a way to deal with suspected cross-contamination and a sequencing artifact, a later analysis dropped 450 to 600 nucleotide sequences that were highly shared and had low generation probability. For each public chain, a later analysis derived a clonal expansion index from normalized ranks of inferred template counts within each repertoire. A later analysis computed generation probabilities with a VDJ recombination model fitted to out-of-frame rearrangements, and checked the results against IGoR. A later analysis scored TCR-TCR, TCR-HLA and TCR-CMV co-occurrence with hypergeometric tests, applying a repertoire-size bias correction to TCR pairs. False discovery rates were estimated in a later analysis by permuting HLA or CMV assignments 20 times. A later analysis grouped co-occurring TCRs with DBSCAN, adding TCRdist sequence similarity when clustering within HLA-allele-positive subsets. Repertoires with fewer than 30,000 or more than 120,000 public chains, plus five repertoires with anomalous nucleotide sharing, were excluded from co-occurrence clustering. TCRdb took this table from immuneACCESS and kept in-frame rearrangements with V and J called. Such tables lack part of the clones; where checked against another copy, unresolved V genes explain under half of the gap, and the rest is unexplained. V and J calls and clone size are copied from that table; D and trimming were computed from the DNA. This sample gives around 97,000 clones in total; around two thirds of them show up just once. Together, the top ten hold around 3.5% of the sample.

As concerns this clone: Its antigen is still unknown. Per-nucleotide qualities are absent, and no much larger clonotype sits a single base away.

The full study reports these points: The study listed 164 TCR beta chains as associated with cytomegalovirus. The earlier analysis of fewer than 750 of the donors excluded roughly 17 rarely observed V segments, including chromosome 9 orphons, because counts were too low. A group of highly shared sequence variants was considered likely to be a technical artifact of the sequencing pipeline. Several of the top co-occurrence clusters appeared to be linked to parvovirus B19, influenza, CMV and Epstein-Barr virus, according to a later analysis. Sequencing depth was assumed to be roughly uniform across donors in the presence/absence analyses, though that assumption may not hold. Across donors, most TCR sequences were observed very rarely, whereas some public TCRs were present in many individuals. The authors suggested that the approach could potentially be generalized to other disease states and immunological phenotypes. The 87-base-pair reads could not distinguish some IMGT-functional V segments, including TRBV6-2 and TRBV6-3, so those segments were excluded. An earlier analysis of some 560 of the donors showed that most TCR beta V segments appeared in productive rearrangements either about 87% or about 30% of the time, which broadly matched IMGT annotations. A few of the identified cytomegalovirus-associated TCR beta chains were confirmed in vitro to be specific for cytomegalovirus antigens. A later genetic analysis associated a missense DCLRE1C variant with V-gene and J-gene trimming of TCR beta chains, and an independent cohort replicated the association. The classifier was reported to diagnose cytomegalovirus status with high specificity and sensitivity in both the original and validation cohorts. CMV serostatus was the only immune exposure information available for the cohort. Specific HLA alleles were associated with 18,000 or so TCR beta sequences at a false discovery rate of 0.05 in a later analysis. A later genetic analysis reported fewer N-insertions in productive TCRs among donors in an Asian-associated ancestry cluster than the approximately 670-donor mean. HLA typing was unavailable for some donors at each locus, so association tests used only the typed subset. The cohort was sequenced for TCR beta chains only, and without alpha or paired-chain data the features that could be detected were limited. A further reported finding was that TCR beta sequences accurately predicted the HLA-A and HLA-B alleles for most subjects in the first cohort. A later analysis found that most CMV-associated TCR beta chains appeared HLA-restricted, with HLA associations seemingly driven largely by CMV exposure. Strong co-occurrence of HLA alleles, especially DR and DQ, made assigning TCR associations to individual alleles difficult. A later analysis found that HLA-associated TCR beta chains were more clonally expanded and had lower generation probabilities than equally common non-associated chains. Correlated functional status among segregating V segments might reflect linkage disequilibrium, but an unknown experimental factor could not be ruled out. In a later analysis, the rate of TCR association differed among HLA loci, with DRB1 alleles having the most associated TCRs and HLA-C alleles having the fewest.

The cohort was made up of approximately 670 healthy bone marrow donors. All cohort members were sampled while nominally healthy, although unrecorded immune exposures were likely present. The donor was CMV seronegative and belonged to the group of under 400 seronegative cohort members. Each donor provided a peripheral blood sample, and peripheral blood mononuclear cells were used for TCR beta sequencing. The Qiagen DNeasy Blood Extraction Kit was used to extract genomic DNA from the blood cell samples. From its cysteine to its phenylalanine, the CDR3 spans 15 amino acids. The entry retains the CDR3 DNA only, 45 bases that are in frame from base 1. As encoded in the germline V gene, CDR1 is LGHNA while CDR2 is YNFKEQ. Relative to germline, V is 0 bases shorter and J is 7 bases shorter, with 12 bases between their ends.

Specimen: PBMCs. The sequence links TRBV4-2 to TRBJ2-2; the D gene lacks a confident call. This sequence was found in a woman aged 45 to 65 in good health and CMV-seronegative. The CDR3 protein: CASSQDQSRLGELFF. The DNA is TGTGCCAGCAGCCAAGATCAGTCTAGACTCGGGGAGCTGTTTTTT.